The clone carrying this T cell receptor (beta chain) was picked up one time. No antigen is known for it. A read error may produce the germline difference seen at one junction end. This entry belongs to a study of tumor-infiltrating lymphocytes in primary liver carcinoma. Study as a whole: The patient population consisted of men and women between 30 and 69 years of age. Samples had roughly 3.5 to 8 million productive TCRbeta reads, comparable between tissue types.

Co-extraction of both nucleic acids (RNA and DNA) used about 20-34 mg of unsorted bulk tissue. Study-level points and caveats: Tumors and blood were compared for top-250-clone fraction, and tumors had the significantly higher value (p = 0.039). Whereas tumor region pairs overlapped more, tumor-adjacent and tumor-blood pairs overlapped less.

Germline V gene data show CDR1 as SGHAT and CDR2 as FQNNGV. This CDR3 has 14 residues. Total RNA amounting to roughly 450 ng was the source from which TCR beta cDNA was made with a constant-region primer. Employing slightly modified ARM-PCR, three nested multiplex PCR rounds were run, and these gave rise to the TCR beta libraries. PCR rounds one and two used TRBV1-TRBV30 forward primers with a C-beta reverse primer for 10 cycles each. TCRdb recomputed calls from the multiplex PCR reads with MiXCR, one row per CDR3 protein. The data contain roughly 120,000 distinct CDR3 sequences, 60% to 80% of them singletons.

J is TRBJ2-1 and V is TRBV11-2, with a weak D call TRBD2 (5 bases). This clonotype originated in an older woman with primary liver carcinoma and hepatitis B virus infection. Sequencing was carried out using liver tumor tissue from sampling region 3. Subset meaning: tumor region T3, left-lateral pole. This CDR3 reads CDSSPDSRYRKQFF. The CDR3 DNA follows: TGTGACAGCAGTCCGGACTCGAGGTATAGGAAACAGTTCTTC. Variable domain in full (rest from reference TRBV11-2 and TRBJ2-1): EAGVAQSPRYKIIEKRQSVAFWCNPISGHATLYWYQQILGQGPKLLIQFQNNGVVDDSQLPKDRFSAERLKGVDSTLKIQPAKLEDSAVYLCDSSPDSRYRKQFFGPGTRLTVL.